This entry features one T cell receptor (beta chain) sequence. Its specific antigen is unknown. The record has no base qualities; no much larger clone is one base away. The germline V gene (reference sequence) sets CDR1 to GTSNPN and CDR2 to SVGIG. V and J lose 2 bases and 10 bases, and a span of 9 bases separates them. Measured from the cysteine to the phenylalanine, the CDR3 is 11 residues long. Only the CDR3 DNA is retained, 33 bases long and in frame from the first base. The sample comes from a study of technical replicates of blood from a few donors (TCRdb year 2017). The library was obtained by the immunoSEQ multiplex PCR assay. TCRdb took this table from immuneACCESS and kept in-frame rearrangements with V and J called. Such tables lack part of the clones; where checked against another copy, unresolved V genes explain under half of the gap, and the rest is unexplained. The table for this sample lists 75,000 to 85,000 clones; roughly four fifths of them were counted only once. Of the sample, 3.5% to 4% falls within the top ten clones.

This TCR was recovered from a human donor in good health. Some clones in this sample may be carry-over from other donors' samples. The V and J genes are TRBV30 and TRBJ2-1; the D segment could be TRBD2, given 5 matching bases. The specimen sequenced was PBMCs. The CDR3 sequence is CAWSQRLEQFF. The DNA is TGTGCCTGGAGTCAGCGGCTAGAGCAGTTCTTC.